This entry is about one T cell receptor beta chain. V shed 1 base and J shed 5 bases, with 8 bases lying between them. The germline gives CDR1 SGHNT, CDR2 YENEEA. The CDR3 runs 14 residues. Sequenced by immunoSEQ multiplex PCR; TCRdb stores in-frame clones only, minus some. The sample has 65,000 to 80,000 clones; over 95% are singletons. The data were obtained in a study of technical replicates of blood from a handful of donors. Sequencing used T cells isolated from PBMCs. This sequence originates from a human donor in good health. The rearrangement links TRBV11-3 to TRBJ2-2; D not certain. In nucleotides, the CDR3 is TGTGCCAGCAGCTTAGGCCGAGTTACCGGGGAGCTGTTTTTT. It translates to CASSLGRVTGELFF.